This T cell receptor beta chain was obtained from a study of T cells in women clearing cervical HPV infection. Study-level background: Blood came at first lesion visit for cases, post-clearance for controls.

The germline CDR1 and CDR2 sequences are SGHTA and FQGNSA. The CDR3 runs to 12 residues. MY09/MY11 PCR detected cervical HPV DNA; dot-blot assigned genotypes. With respect to this clone: Read data end 3 residues before the CDR3 end; the end is taken from the germline J gene.

Clones were sequenced by immunoSEQ multiplex PCR, and TCRdb holds only the in-frame ones, with some missing. Recorded for this sample: around 30,000 clones. This receptor was identified in a woman aged 18-70 years with a cervical HPV16 infection that either progressed to CIN3+ or cleared (not recorded which). V and J are TRBV7-2 and TRBJ1-1, with D unresolved. Input material: blood buffy coat. The CDR3 bases that were read are TGTGCCAGCAGCTCCTACGCGGGTAGG. Amino acids: CASSSYAGR. The full-length CDR3 reads as CASSSYAGRAFF. Full variable domain (missing parts from reference TRBV7-2 and TRBJ1-1): GAGVSQSPSNKVTEKGKDVELRCDPISGHTALYWYRQSLGQGLEFLIYFQGNSAPDKSGLPSDRFSAERTGGSVSTLTIQRTQQEDSAVYLCASSSYAGRAFFGQGTRLTVV.